Each of the 10 T cell receptor beta chains below was sequenced from the same sample in a study of blood T cell repertoires in COVID-19. The data were produced by immunoSEQ multiplex PCR, yet TCRdb's version contains in-frame clones alone and is incomplete. Seen here are some 200,000 clones, approximately 89% observed once, and the top ten hold roughly 2.5%. Sample: peripheral blood. These receptors were collected from a man aged 35-49 years with active or convalescent COVID-19.

The chain uses TRBV5-1 and TRBJ1-1; D gene uncertain. Germline CDR1 SGHRS, CDR2 YFSETQ. V was cut by 0 bases and J by 6 bases, with 15 bases left in between. The CDR3 spans 15 residues. The CDR3 spells CASSLELGIISEAFF. CDR3 nucleotide sequence: TGCGCCAGCAGCTTGGAGCTCGGGATTATCTCTGAAGCTTTCTTT.

The genes are TRBV5-1 and TRBJ1-1; no reliable D call. Looked up from germline, CDR1 is SGHRS and CDR2 is YFSETQ. This CDR3 contains 13 residues. V gave up 0 bases and J gave up 5 bases, with 8 bases separating them. The CDR3 is CASSLERGTEAFF. Here the CDR3 DNA reads TGCGCCAGCAGCTTGGAAAGAGGGACTGAAGCTTTCTTT.

The V and J genes are TRBV7-3 and TRBJ2-2, with TRBD2 identical over 8 bases. This CDR3 contains 14 residues. After removal of 7 bases from V and 5 bases from J, the junction contained 6 bases not matched to a gene. CDR1 and CDR2 (germline): SGHTA, FQGTGA. Here the CDR3 reads CASTPGGWTGELFF. DNA of the CDR3: TGTGCCAGCACCCCGGGGGGGTGGACCGGGGAGCTGTTTTTT.

The J gene is TRBJ2-7, the V gene TRBV6-2 or TRBV6-3; tentative D call: TRBD2 (6 bases). This CDR3 is built from 12 residues. Trimming removed 5 bases at V and 7 bases at J, with 12 bases between. Germline-derived CDR1 and CDR2 are MNHEY and SVGEGT. The CDR3, as DNA: TGTGCCAGCAGTACGCTAGCGAGGGAGCAGTACTTC. Amino acid sequence: CASSTLAREQYF.

The J gene is TRBJ1-3, the V gene TRBV6-5; D is ambiguous. Germline-derived CDR1 and CDR2 are MNHEY and SVGAGI. This CDR3 spans 15 amino acids. Trimming shortened V by 0 bases and J by 0 bases, and 6 bases separated the two germline ends. The CDR3 DNA is TGTGCCAGCAGTTACTCAAGGAGCTCTGGAAACACCATATATTTT. Amino acid sequence: CASSYSRSSGNTIYF.

The V gene is TRBV5-1, the J gene TRBJ2-5, with D possibly being TRBD1 (5 bases). The V and J ends lost 2 bases and 3 bases respectively, with 11 bases between them. Per the germline V gene, CDR1 is SGHRS and CDR2 is YFSETQ. The CDR3 has 14 amino acids. The CDR3: CASSLQDQEETQYF. DNA of the CDR3: TGCGCCAGCAGCTTACAGGACCAAGAAGAGACCCAGTACTTC.

V usage is TRBV6-2 or TRBV6-3 and J usage is TRBJ2-1, with TRBD2 matching 7 bases. This CDR3 spans 16 amino acids. The V segment lost 3 bases and the J segment 5 bases; nucleotides outside the gene matches: 10. Germline CDR1 and CDR2: MNHEY and SVGEGT. CDR3 sequence reads: CASSYTGGGPHNEQFF. Here the CDR3 DNA reads TGTGCCAGCAGTTATACAGGCGGGGGACCCCACAATGAGCAGTTCTTC.

The table lists this clone with a few counts. As DNA, the CDR3 is TGCAGCGTGCGCAGGAAATTGGGCACTGAAGCTTTCTTT. This translates into CSVRRKLGTEAFF. The chain couples TRBV29-1 to TRBJ1-1, with no clear D. The germline V and J ends were trimmed by 6 bases and 4 bases, with 15 bases remaining between them. CDR3 length: 13 amino acids. Germline values: CDR1 SQVTM, CDR2 ANQGSEA.

Turning to this clone: One end of the junction varies from germline; a read error may be responsible. The genes are TRBV24-1 and TRBJ2-3, with D possibly matching TRBD2 (6 bases). The CDR3 loop spans 17 amino acids. Germline assignment: CDR1 KGHDR and CDR2 SFDVKD. CDR3 region: CATSGSGTALRSDTQYF. The CDR3 DNA reads as TGTGCCACCAGTGGGTCCGGGACTGCACTTCGGTCAGATACGCAATATTTT.

The chain carries TRBV6-2 or TRBV6-3 and TRBJ2-3; 9 nucleotides match TRBD2. After removal of 6 bases from V and 10 bases from J, the junction contained 11 bases not matched to a gene. Germline CDR1 MNHEY, CDR2 SVGEGT. This CDR3 has 14 amino acids. The DNA for the CDR3 is TGTGCCAGCAGCGACAGATCTAGCGGGGTGGCGCAGTATTTT. This gives the protein CASSDRSSGVAQYF.